This section outlines one T cell receptor beta chain sequence together with its context. Its antigen remains unknown. A much bigger clone sits one base away, suggesting this may be a read error. The CDR3 does not close with the conserved phenylalanine or tryptophan, likely indicating a read error. The length of the CDR3 is 14 residues. V was pared by 1 base and J by 1 base, with 10 bases between. CDR1 is DFQATT, CDR2 SNEGSKA, per germline (reference sequence). These data originate in a study of Graves' ophthalmopathy and Graves' hyperthyroidism. The study's findings and limits: Using 13 signatures, a model distinguished ophthalmopathy from stable hyperthyroidism, reaching around 90% sensitivity and 81.08% specificity. The model achieved roughly 69% sensitivity and less than 85% specificity for ophthalmopathy progression. Blood also contained most of the expanded thyroid clonotypes above 0.001 frequency.

Amplification targeted the TCR beta CDR3 regions, with RNA transcripts as the source material. The library came from an HTBI-primed first-round RT-PCR and a second-round multiplex PCR. From the multiplex PCR reads, TCRdb called clonotypes with MiXCR, one entry per CDR3 protein. The table includes around 1.1 million distinct CDR3 sequences, 35% to 45% detected once. Eligible hyperthyroidism cases comprised new diagnoses of under 2 months' duration in individuals aged 18 to 65. The clonotype comes from an adult man with Graves' hyperthyroidism. The V gene is TRBV20-1, the J gene TRBJ2-5, with TRBD2 as a possible D gene (5 bases). The material sequenced was peripheral blood or thyroid tissue (not recorded which). The CDR3 here is CSARGLASQETQYL. CDR3 DNA sequence: TGCAGTGCTAGAGGGCTAGCTTCCCAAGAGACCCAGTACCTC.